The 7 T cell receptor beta chains presented below share a single source sample, sequenced in a study of long-term antiretroviral therapy in people with HIV. Assay version v3.0 of immunoSEQ was used, and it was run at survey level. The table came from immunoSEQ multiplex PCR; TCRdb's copy has only in-frame clones and leaves some out. Altogether 30,000 to 40,000 clones are present, over 75% being singletons, with the ten largest covering roughly a tenth. Sample: unsorted PBMCs, taken 2.2 years after starting antiretroviral therapy. The origin of the receptors is a young man with HIV.

J is TRBJ2-7 and V is TRBV2; 8 bases are shared with TRBD2. From germline, CDR1 is SNHLY and CDR2 FYNNEI. V was pared by 8 bases and J by 5 bases, with 5 bases of the junction left unmatched. CDR3 length equals 12 residues. CDR3 in amino acids: CASVREGHEQYF. CDR3 coding DNA: TGTGCCAGCGTCCGGGAGGGCCACGAGCAGTACTTC.

The rearrangement uses TRBV7-9 and TRBJ1-3; perhaps TRBD1 as D (5 bases). The CDR3 extends over 16 amino acids. Germline-derived CDR1 and CDR2 are SEHNR and FQNEAQ (reference sequence). Trimming removed 5 bases from V and 0 bases from J, with 14 bases in between. CDR3 sequence reads: CASSAEGRSSGNTIYF. CDR3 DNA: TGTGCCAGCAGCGCGGAGGGACGAAGCTCTGGAAACACCATATATTTT.

The J gene is TRBJ2-1, the V gene TRBV5-1; 10 nucleotides agree with TRBD1. This CDR3 comprises 12 residues. Germline V lookup: CDR1 SGHRS, CDR2 YFSETQ. Germline trimming cut 3 bases from V and 14 bases from J; bases unmatched to any gene: 5. The CDR3 coding sequence is TGCGCCAGCAGCTACCGACAGGGGGCTGAGTTCTTC. This encodes CASSYRQGAEFF.

This clone has only a few counts. This chain connects TRBV4-1 to TRBJ2-7; 12 nucleotides align to TRBD1. The CDR3 is made up of 17 amino acids. Germline CDR1 and CDR2: MGHRA and YSYEKL. V was clipped by 5 bases and J by 2 bases; unmatched bases: 10. The CDR3: CASSGPGQGASPYEQYF. CDR3 nucleotide sequence: TGCGCCAGCAGCGGTCCGGGACAGGGGGCTAGTCCCTACGAGCAGTACTTC.

CDR3 in DNA: TGTGCCAGCAGCAAACTTGGGCTAGAAGGATTCTTC. It translates to CASSKLGLEGFF. The rearrangement links TRBV21-1 to TRBJ2-1. TRBV21-1 is a recognized pseudogene. The CDR3 contains 12 residues.

V and J are TRBV5-6 and TRBJ2-1; no firm D call. Germline V lookup: CDR1 SGHDT, CDR2 YYEEEE. V gave up 3 bases and J gave up 0 bases, with 4 bases separating them. The CDR3 is 13 residues long. The CDR3 region is CASSSGSYNEQFF. The CDR3 DNA reads TGTGCCAGCAGCTCCGGCTCCTACAATGAGCAGTTCTTC.

This rearrangement joins TRBV30 to TRBJ2-6; unclear D gene. The CDR3 is 13 amino acids. Germline values: CDR1 GTSNPN, CDR2 SVGIG (reference sequence). V dropped 0 bases and J dropped 0 bases, with 0 bases sitting between them. CDR3 amino acids: CAWSVSGANVLTF. CDR3 DNA sequence: TGTGCCTGGAGTGTCTCTGGGGCCAACGTCCTGACTTTC.